Below, one TCR beta chain is given with its context. The data stem from a study of blood T cell repertoires in COVID-19. Study-wide background: Samples representing acute and convalescent COVID-19 were sourced from the United States, Italy and Spain.

Seattle's enrolled individuals joined amid active infection and were then monitored longitudinally. The CDR3 has 12 amino acids. V was cut by 0 bases and J by 5 bases, with 3 bases left in between. Germline CDR1 KGHSH, CDR2 LQKENI. Authors' processing steps: Researchers report that nucleated cell counts were estimated from reference gene primer amplification. Clones were read by immunoSEQ multiplex PCR, and TCRdb kept only the in-frame ones, dropping some. That table supplies the V and J calls and clone size; D and trimming were determined from the DNA. This table has around 180,000 clones, around 80% appearing once.

Sample: peripheral blood. The TCR was taken from a woman at least 80 years old with COVID-19, enrolled during active disease. The chain links TRBV18 to TRBJ2-3; D gene ambiguous. DNA of the CDR3: TGTGCCAGCTCACCACCACAAGATACGCAGTATTTT. Protein product: CASSPPQDTQYF.